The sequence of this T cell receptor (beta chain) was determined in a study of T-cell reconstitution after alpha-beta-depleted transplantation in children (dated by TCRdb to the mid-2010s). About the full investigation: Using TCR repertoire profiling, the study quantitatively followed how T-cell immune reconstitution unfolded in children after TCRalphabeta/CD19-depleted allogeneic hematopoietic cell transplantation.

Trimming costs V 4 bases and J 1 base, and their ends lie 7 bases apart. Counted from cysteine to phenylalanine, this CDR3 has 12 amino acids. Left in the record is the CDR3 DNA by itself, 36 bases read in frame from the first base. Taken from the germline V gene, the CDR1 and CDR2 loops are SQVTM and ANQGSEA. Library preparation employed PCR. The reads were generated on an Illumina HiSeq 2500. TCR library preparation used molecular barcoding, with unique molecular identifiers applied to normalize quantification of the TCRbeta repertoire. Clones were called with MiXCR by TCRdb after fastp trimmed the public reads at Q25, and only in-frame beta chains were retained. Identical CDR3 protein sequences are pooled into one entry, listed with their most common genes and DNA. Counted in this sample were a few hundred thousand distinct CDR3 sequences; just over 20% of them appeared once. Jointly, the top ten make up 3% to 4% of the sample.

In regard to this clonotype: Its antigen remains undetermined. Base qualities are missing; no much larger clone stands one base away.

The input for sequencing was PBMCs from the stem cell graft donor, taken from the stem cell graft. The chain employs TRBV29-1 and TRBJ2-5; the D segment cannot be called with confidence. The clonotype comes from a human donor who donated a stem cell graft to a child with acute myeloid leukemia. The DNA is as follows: TGCAGCGTTGTTGGCAGCCAAGAGACCCAGTACTTC. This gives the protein CSVVGSQETQYF.